This T cell receptor (beta chain) comes out of a study of blood T cell repertoires in COVID-19. In the study overall: PBMCs, B-cell-depleted T cells, or T cells provided the cDNA or gDNA that made up the material.

Per the study methods: Amplified reference gene primers provided the basis for estimating nucleated cell counts. Generated by immunoSEQ multiplex PCR, the TCRdb table keeps only in-frame clones and is missing some. The V and J calls and clone size come from that table; D and trimming were worked out from the DNA. The sample includes some 100,000 clones, 88% of them seen just once. V dropped 2 bases and J dropped 6; count of bases not matched to a gene: 7. This CDR3 contains 15 residues. CDR1 is MDHEN, CDR2 SYDVKM, per germline. The sequenced material came from peripheral blood. The chain employs TRBV28 and TRBJ2-3; the match to TRBD2 covers 8 bases. The sequence came from a woman older than 75 with active COVID-19. CDR3 residues: CASSLGAGDIDTQYF. The CDR3 DNA reads as TGTGCCAGCAGTTTAGGAGCGGGAGATATCGATACGCAGTATTTT.